The 31 T cell receptor beta chains given below trace back to one sample, sequenced in a study of blood T cell repertoires in COVID-19. Using immunoSEQ multiplex PCR, the repertoire was profiled, and TCRdb retains in-frame clones only, with some absent. This table has tens of thousands of clones, approximately 86% appearing once. Sequencing was carried out using peripheral blood. These receptors were collected from a man aged 35 to 55 with COVID-19, enrolled during active disease.

The chain carries TRBV18 and TRBJ2-2; D is uncertain. The CDR3 spans 14 residues. V shed 0 bases and J shed 4 bases, with 6 bases lying between them. Germline V lookup: CDR1 KGHSH, CDR2 LQKENI. CDR3 DNA: TGTGCCAGCTCACCACCAACTACCACCGGGGAGCTGTTTTTT. This codes for CASSPPTTTGELFF.

The chain is built from TRBV15 and TRBJ2-6, with D hard to call. The CDR3 spans 14 residues. Trimming shortened V by 5 bases and J by 0 bases, and 5 bases separated the two germline ends. Germline V gene sequence: CDR1 LNHNV, CDR2 YYDKDF (reference sequence). CDR3 loop: CATSQDSGANVLTF. In nucleotides, the CDR3 is TGTGCCACCAGCCAGGACTCTGGGGCCAACGTCCTGACTTTC.

In nucleotides, the CDR3 is TGTGCCAGCAGCTTGGCAGGGGGCGGAAATCAAGCTTTCTTT. This codes for CASSLAGGGNQAFF. The chain carries TRBV5-4 and TRBJ1-1; 8 nucleotides agree with TRBD1. CDR3 length equals 14 residues. The junction had 7 bases not matched to a gene; V was cut back by 0 bases and J by 9 bases. The germline V gene encodes CDR1 SGHNT and CDR2 YYREEE (reference sequence).

This CDR3 reads CASSPRGPTGDEQYF. The CDR3 nucleotides are TGTGCCAGCAGCCCGCGGGGACCGACGGGGGACGAGCAGTACTTC. The J gene is TRBJ2-7, the V gene TRBV25-1; D possibly corresponds to TRBD2 (6 bases). The V end was cut by 6 bases, the J end by 5 bases, with 20 bases between. The CDR3 has 15 residues. Germline V gene data show CDR1 as MGHDK and CDR2 as SYGVNS.

The chain has TRBV19 and TRBJ1-4; D is possibly TRBD1 (6 bases). Germline V gene lookup returns CDR1 LNHDA and CDR2 SQIVND (reference sequence). With 5 bases removed from V and 13 bases from J, the gap between germline ends came to 20 bases. CDR3 length: 14 residues. The CDR3 DNA sequence: TGTGCCAGTAGTCTCCGAGACAGGCTCGATCGACTGTTTTTT. Its translation: CASSLRDRLDRLFF.

The chain combines TRBV15 with TRBJ2-7; 8 bases line up with TRBD1. Looked up from germline, CDR1 is LNHNV and CDR2 is YYDKDF (reference sequence). The CDR3 spans 13 residues. The CDR3 protein is CATGQGRFAEQYF. The CDR3 nucleotides are TGTGCTACCGGACAGGGTAGGTTCGCCGAGCAGTACTTC. Filled out from reference TRBV15 and TRBJ2-7, the complete variable domain reads DAMVIQNPRYQVTQFGKPVTLSCSQTLNHNVMYWYQQKSSQAPKLLFHYYDKDFNNEADTPDNFQSRRPNTSFCFLDIRSPGLGDTAMYLCATGQGRFAEQYFGPGTRLTVT.

V and J are TRBV12-3 or TRBV12-4 and TRBJ1-2; D gene unclear. The ends were cut back, 1 base at V and 4 bases at J, with 7 bases in the middle. The CDR3 is 13 amino acids. The CDR3 coding sequence is TGTGCCAGCAGTTTAGGGGAGGGCTATGGCTACACCTTC. Translated: CASSLGEGYGYTF.

V gene TRBV5-1 combines with J gene TRBJ2-3, with D perhaps matching TRBD1 (6 bases). Germline V gene sequence: CDR1 SGHRS, CDR2 YFSETQ. The ends were cut back, 4 bases at V and 0 bases at J, with 9 bases in the middle. This CDR3 contains 14 residues. The CDR3 nucleotides read TGCGCCAGCAGCCTTGGACAGAGCACAGATACGCAGTATTTT. Residues: CASSLGQSTDTQYF.

The V and J genes are TRBV7-9 and TRBJ1-4; tentatively, D is TRBD1 (5 bases). Trimming stripped 1 base from V and 2 bases from J, with 11 bases between. The germline CDR1 and CDR2 sequences are SEHNR and FQNEAQ (reference sequence). The CDR3 is 16 amino acids. Here the CDR3 DNA reads TGTGCCAGCAGCTTAGGGAGGGGCGGCACTAATGAAAAACTGTTTTTT. Encoded protein: CASSLGRGGTNEKLFF.

V and J are TRBV4-1 and TRBJ1-1; D not certain. V gave up 5 bases and J gave up 0 bases, with 10 bases separating them. Looked up from germline, CDR1 is MGHRA and CDR2 is YSYEKL. The CDR3 length is 14 residues. The CDR3 here is CASSTEVVNTEAFF. The CDR3 DNA sequence: TGCGCCAGCAGCACGGAGGTTGTGAACACTGAAGCTTTCTTT.

The rearrangement uses TRBV2 and TRBJ1-2, with D hard to call. Germline lookup yields CDR1 SNHLY and CDR2 FYNNEI. There are 15 residues in the CDR3. Trimming removed 4 bases at V and 2 bases at J, with 14 bases between. CDR3 loop: CASSVGLPGNYGYTF. DNA of the CDR3: TGTGCCAGCAGTGTGGGCCTCCCGGGAAACTATGGCTACACCTTC.

The chain carries TRBV6-1 and TRBJ2-6, with TRBD1 matching 7 bases. The CDR3 sequence is 19 residues long. Trimming removed 2 bases from V and 3 bases from J; junction bases left unmatched: 13. Looked up from germline, CDR1 is MNHNS and CDR2 is SASEGT. CDR3 protein: CASSENRGDFWDGANVLTF. CDR3 sequence (DNA): TGTGCCAGCAGTGAAAACAGGGGCGATTTTTGGGATGGGGCCAACGTCCTGACTTTC.

The DNA of the CDR3 is TGTGCCAGCAGCAAAGCGCTGTTAGCGGGGGGGCCGGGTGAAGATACGCAGTATTTT. This sequence encodes CASSKALLAGGPGEDTQYF. The chain uses TRBV21-1 and TRBJ2-3; whether TRBD2, the table's D call, matches the DNA was not checked. TRBV21-1 is designated a pseudogene. This CDR3 is built from 19 residues.

V and J are TRBV9 and TRBJ1-3; no firm D call. V lost 3 bases and J 0 bases, leaving 16 bases between the germline ends. CDR1 and CDR2 from the germline V gene are SGDLS and YYNGEE. The CDR3 extends over 17 amino acids. The CDR3 here is CASSAKTLPSSGNTIYF. For the CDR3, the DNA is TGTGCCAGCAGCGCAAAGACATTACCCTCCTCTGGAAACACCATATATTTT.

The J gene is TRBJ2-2, the V gene TRBV21-1; TRBD1 is taken as the D call from the table, unchecked against the DNA. TRBV21-1 is an annotated pseudogene. The CDR3 spans 13 residues. For the CDR3, the DNA is TGTGCCAGCAGCAATTGGGCCCATGGAGAGCTGTTTTTT. Amino acid sequence: CASSNWAHGELFF.

The rearrangement uses TRBV3-1 (or the pseudogene TRBV3-2) and TRBJ2-3; D is perhaps TRBD2 (7 bases). The CDR3 is 17 residues long. Germline CDR1 reads LGHDT; CDR2 reads YNNKEL (reference sequence). The V gene lost 0 bases and the J gene lost 7 bases, with 20 bases spanning the gap. CDR3 amino acids: CASSQEFVGGQRNTQYF. The CDR3, as DNA: TGTGCCAGCAGCCAAGAATTTGTGGGGGGGCAGAGGAATACGCAGTATTTT.

This rearrangement joins TRBV3-1 (or the pseudogene TRBV3-2) to TRBJ2-7; D remains unclear. The CDR3 has 11 amino acids. From germline, CDR1 is LGHDT and CDR2 YNNKEL (reference sequence). The V end was cut by 5 bases, the J end by 1 base, with 3 bases between. The CDR3 protein is CASSASYEQYF. CDR3 DNA sequence: TGTGCCAGCAGCGCGTCCTACGAGCAGTACTTC.

The chain carries TRBV28 and TRBJ1-1, with D hard to call. The CDR3 is made up of 11 amino acids. Per the germline V gene, CDR1 is MDHEN and CDR2 is SYDVKM. V lost 6 bases, J lost 2 bases, and 4 bases lay in between. The CDR3 here is CASRTNTEAFF. The CDR3 region has the DNA TGTGCCAGCAGAACTAACACTGAAGCTTTCTTT.

This sequence joins TRBV5-1 and TRBJ1-1, with D hard to call. Germline CDR1 reads SGHRS; CDR2 reads YFSETQ. The CDR3 has 15 residues. With 0 bases removed from V and 6 bases from J, the gap between germline ends came to 15 bases. CDR3 protein: CASSLGYTAGAEAFF. As DNA, the CDR3 is TGCGCCAGCAGCTTGGGGTACACCGCTGGTGCTGAAGCTTTCTTT.

This chain uses TRBV27 with TRBJ1-1, with D unresolved. The CDR3 extends over 13 amino acids. The germline V and J ends were trimmed by 2 bases and 1 base, with 5 bases remaining between them. From germline, CDR1 is MNHEY and CDR2 SMNVEV (reference sequence). CDR3 nucleotides: TGTGCCAGCAGTTTACAGGAGAACACTGAAGCTTTCTTT. Amino acids: CASSLQENTEAFF.

This chain connects TRBV11-2 to TRBJ1-2, with 8 bases matching TRBD1. With V trimmed by 2 bases and J by 0 bases, 8 bases remained unmatched. This CDR3 region has 17 residues. Germline loops: CDR1 SGHAT, CDR2 FQNNGV. CDR3 coding DNA: TGTGCCAGCAGCTTAAGGACAGGGTCGCGCACTAACTATGGCTACACCTTC. It codes for CASSLRTGSRTNYGYTF.

The rearrangement joins TRBV3-1 (or the pseudogene TRBV3-2) to TRBJ2-7; 10 nucleotides line up with TRBD1. There are 15 residues in the CDR3. Per the germline V gene, CDR1 is LGHDT and CDR2 is YNNKEL (reference sequence). The ends lost 2 bases at V and 6 bases at J; junction bases unmatched: 7. The CDR3 loop is CASSQKTGGISEQYF. For the CDR3, the DNA is TGTGCCAGCAGCCAAAAGACAGGGGGCATTTCCGAGCAGTACTTC.

This clone was recorded once. The rearrangement uses TRBV2 and TRBJ2-2; TRBD2 matches at 9 bases. V lost 6 bases and J lost 0; bases outside the gene matches: 2. The CDR3 covers 15 residues. Looked up from germline, CDR1 is SNHLY and CDR2 is FYNNEI. This chain's CDR3 is CASRGTSPNTGELFF. The CDR3, as DNA: TGTGCCAGCAGGGGGACTAGCCCGAACACCGGGGAGCTGTTTTTT.

This chain links TRBV14 with TRBJ1-2; D unresolved. The CDR3 is 14 residues long. Germline V gives CDR1 SGHDN, CDR2 FVKESK. The V gene lost 0 bases and the J gene lost 5 bases, with 10 bases spanning the gap. The CDR3 nucleotides read TGTGCCAGCAGCCAAGATCCCTCTACTTATGGCTACACCTTC. Translated: CASSQDPSTYGYTF.

V is TRBV3-1 (or the pseudogene TRBV3-2) and J is TRBJ1-4; TRBD1 might be the D (5 bases). There are 14 residues in the CDR3. CDR1 is LGHDT and CDR2 is YNNKEL in the germline V gene (reference sequence). The ends were cut back, 2 bases at V and 8 bases at J, with 12 bases in the middle. CDR3 sequence reads: CASSQTGGGEKLFF. The CDR3, as DNA: TGTGCCAGCAGCCAAACCGGGGGGGGAGAAAAACTGTTTTTT.

The chain couples TRBV5-1 to TRBJ1-2; TRBD1 might be the D (5 bases). Germline assignment: CDR1 SGHRS and CDR2 YFSETQ. The V end was cut by 5 bases, the J end by 5 bases, with 16 bases between. The CDR3 extends over 14 amino acids. The CDR3 loop reads CASRGTGGVYGYTF. The CDR3 DNA sequence: TGCGCCAGCAGAGGGACCGGGGGGGTGTATGGCTACACCTTC.

V usage is TRBV29-1 and J usage is TRBJ2-7, with 7 bases fitting TRBD1. Germline V CDR1 and CDR2: SQVTM, ANQGSEA. With V trimmed by 2 bases and J by 2 bases, 3 bases remained unmatched. The CDR3 runs to 13 residues. The CDR3: CSVERDSTYEQYF. CDR3 sequence (DNA): TGCAGCGTTGAAAGGGACAGCACCTACGAGCAGTACTTC.

This chain joins TRBV6-5 and TRBJ1-2, with D uncertain. The CDR3 contains 13 residues. Germline V gene data show CDR1 as MNHEY and CDR2 as SVGAGI. The germline V and J ends were trimmed by 6 bases and 1 base, with 9 bases remaining between them. The CDR3 loop reads CASRADGNYGYTF. The CDR3, as DNA: TGTGCCAGCAGAGCGGACGGTAACTATGGCTACACCTTC.

DNA of the CDR3: TGTGCCAGCACCCTACATCAGGGTTCCTACGAGCAGTACTTC. Translation: CASTLHQGSYEQYF. The V and J genes are TRBV27 and TRBJ2-7, with D tentatively TRBD1 (5 bases). The CDR3 has 14 residues. V was pared by 7 bases and J by 1 base, with 14 bases between. Germline V gene data show CDR1 as MNHEY and CDR2 as SMNVEV (reference sequence).

The genes are TRBV11-2 and TRBJ2-5; TRBD1 matches at 7 bases. Germline CDR1 and CDR2: SGHAT and FQNNGV. The CDR3 consists of 14 residues. Trimming took 3 bases from V and 5 from J; bases not matched to a gene: 6. Written as DNA, the CDR3 is TGTGCCAGCAGCTTGGGGAACAGGGGTGAGACCCAGTACTTC. It specifies CASSLGNRGETQYF.

The chain combines TRBV4-1 with TRBJ2-7; no definite D call. Per the germline V gene, CDR1 is MGHRA and CDR2 is YSYEKL. This CDR3 region has 16 residues. V lost 0 bases, J lost 0 bases, and 12 bases lay in between. The CDR3 DNA is TGCGCCAGCAGCCAAGAGCCCCTTAGGAGCTCCTACGAGCAGTACTTC. This translates into CASSQEPLRSSYEQYF.